This T cell receptor beta chain was recovered during a study of T cells in Graves' hyperthyroidism and ophthalmopathy. Whole-study findings and limits: Most thyroid clonotypes that were expanded above 0.001 also turned up in blood.

Clinical Activity Scores of at least 3, NOSPECS grades of at least 4 and durations under 3 months characterized ophthalmopathy patients. Isolation of PBMCs was performed on around 9.8 ml fresh peripheral blood. The CDR3 runs 13 residues. V lost 2 bases, J lost 8 bases, and 9 bases lay in between. Per germline, CDR1 SEHNR and CDR2 FQNEAQ (reference sequence). It was RNA transcripts that yielded the amplified TCR beta CDR3 regions. First-round RT-PCR targeting the TCR CDR3 was performed with the HTBI primer set. A single record per CDR3 protein comes from TCRdb applying MiXCR to the multiplex PCR reads. The table lists some 300,000 distinct CDR3 sequences, around a fifth of them singletons. This clonotype has just a few counts. No antigen is known for it.

The sequence was collected from a man aged 50 to 60 with Graves' ophthalmopathy. Sequencing was done on a sample of blood. The rearrangement joins TRBV7-9 to TRBJ2-2; no clear D. Here the CDR3 DNA reads TGTGCCAGCAGCTTATCAACGTGGGGGGAGCTGTTTTTT. Protein product: CASSLSTWGELFF.